This is a list of T cell receptor beta chains from one sample in a study of OX40 agonist ivuxolimab in advanced cancers. Here immunoSEQ multiplex PCR was the method, and the copy in TCRdb shows in-frame clones only, minus some. Of 80,000 to 95,000 clones in the sample, approximately 90% were seen once. Specimen: CD4+ or CD8+ T cells sorted from blood, collected in a trial of the OX40 agonist ivuxolimab. The receptors were gathered from an adult with an advanced solid tumor such as melanoma, head and neck, liver or kidney cancer. CDR3s include the opening cysteine and the closing phenylalanine or tryptophan. The order of the fields is clone size, J gene, D gene, V gene, CDR3 protein, CDR3 DNA. The D gene is left open where the match is weak. Clone size appears in some rows only: once, few, many, or a class for an expanded clone.

few,TRBJ1-1,.,TRBV30,CAWSSIRDTTEAFF,TGTGCCTGGAGTTCGATAAGGGATACCACTGAAGCTTTCTTT
.,TRBJ1-1,TRBD1,TRBV7-2,CASRGQGYTEAFF,TGTGCCAGCAGGGGACAGGGATACACTGAAGCTTTCTTT
.,TRBJ1-5,.,TRBV29-1,CSVPTDSNQPQHF,TGCAGCGTACCGACAGATAGCAATCAGCCCCAGCATTTT
.,TRBJ2-5,TRBD1,TRBV30,CAWEDRLRMETQYF,TGTGCCTGGGAGGACAGGCTGCGGATGGAGACCCAGTACTTC
.,TRBJ1-1,.,TRBV20-1,CSATYRTEAFF,TGCAGTGCGACCTATAGGACTGAAGCTTTCTTT
.,TRBJ2-3,TRBD2,TRBV29-1,CSVEFSGGLTDTQYF,TGCAGCGTTGAGTTTAGCGGGGGCCTCACAGATACGCAGTATTTT
.,TRBJ1-1,TRBD1,TRBV5-1,CASSLTGVDEAFF,TGCGCCAGCAGCTTGACAGGGGTGGATGAAGCTTTCTTT
.,TRBJ2-1,TRBD2,TRBV9,CASSGLAGDNEQFF,TGTGCCAGCAGCGGACTAGCGGGAGACAATGAGCAGTTCTTC
few,TRBJ1-3,.,TRBV7-2,CASSLGGGSGNTIYF,TGTGCCAGCAGCCTAGGTGGGGGGTCTGGAAACACCATATATTTT
.,TRBJ1-1,TRBD1,TRBV7-8,CASSLSNRGLRTEAFF,TGTGCCAGCAGCTTATCAAACAGGGGACTCCGCACTGAAGCTTTCTTT
.,TRBJ2-1,TRBD2,TRBV15,CATTPDFGTSGRSYNEQFF,TGTGCCACCACCCCGGATTTCGGGACTAGCGGGAGGTCCTACAATGAGCAGTTCTTC
.,TRBJ2-3,.,TRBV5-1,CASSFDRSSDTQYF,TGCGCCAGCAGCTTCGACAGGAGTTCAGATACGCAGTATTTT
few,TRBJ2-7,.,TRBV6-1,CASSEFGMGSYEQYF,TGTGCCAGCAGTGAGTTCGGGATGGGGTCCTACGAGCAGTACTTC